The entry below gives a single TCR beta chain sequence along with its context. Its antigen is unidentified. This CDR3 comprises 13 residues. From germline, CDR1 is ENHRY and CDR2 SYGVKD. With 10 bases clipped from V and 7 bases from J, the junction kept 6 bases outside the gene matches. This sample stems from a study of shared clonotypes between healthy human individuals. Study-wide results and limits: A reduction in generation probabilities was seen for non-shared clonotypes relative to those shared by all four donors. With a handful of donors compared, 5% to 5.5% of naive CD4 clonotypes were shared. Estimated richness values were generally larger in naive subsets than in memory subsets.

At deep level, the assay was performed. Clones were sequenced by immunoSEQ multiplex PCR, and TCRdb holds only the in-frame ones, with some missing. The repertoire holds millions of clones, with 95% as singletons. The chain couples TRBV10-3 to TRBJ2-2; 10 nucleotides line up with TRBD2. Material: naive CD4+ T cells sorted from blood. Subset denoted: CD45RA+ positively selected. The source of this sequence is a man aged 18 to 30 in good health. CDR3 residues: CATSSGSGGELFF. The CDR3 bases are TGTGCCACCTCTAGCGGGAGTGGCGGGGAGCTGTTTTTT.